The 7 T cell receptor beta chains below were found in one sample sequenced in a study of T cells after yellow fever vaccination. TCRdb re-derived calls from the 5' RACE reads in MiXCR, one entry per CDR3 protein. Among about 630,000 distinct CDR3 sequences, roughly an eighth were seen once, and the ten largest hold under 15%. This specimen consisted of PBMCs, obtained on the day of the yellow fever booster vaccination. The receptors come from a man aged 25 to 45 who received the YFV17D yellow fever vaccine.

The chain links TRBV7-2 to TRBJ2-2, with D unclear. V lost 5 bases and J lost 5, with 12 bases in between. CDR1 SGHTA and CDR2 FQGNSA come from the germline V gene. This CDR3 comprises 14 residues. Written as DNA, the CDR3 is TGTGCCAGCAGCGCCAGCCCGGTAACCGGGGAGCTGTTTTTT. The encoded protein is CASSASPVTGELFF.

This chain links TRBV5-1 with TRBJ2-2; D ambiguous. Trimming took off 0 bases at V and 4 bases at J, with 10 bases between the two ends. The CDR3 has 15 residues. CDR1 SGHRS and CDR2 YFSETQ come from the germline V gene. In nucleotides, the CDR3 is TGCGCCAGCAGCTTGGCAACCCGAGGCACCGGGGAGCTGTTTTTT. Encoded protein: CASSLATRGTGELFF.

This clonotype has only a few counts. The CDR3 reads CASSQVYSRVDTQYF. The CDR3 coding sequence is TGCGCCAGCAGCCAAGTTTACAGTCGGGTGGATACGCAGTATTTT. The rearrangement links TRBV4-3 to TRBJ2-3; D remains unclear. Trimming took off 1 base at V and 6 bases at J, with 14 bases between the two ends. This CDR3 is 15 amino acids long. Germline-derived CDR1 and CDR2 are LGHNA and YSLEER.

This clonotype was seen a handful of times. CDR3 in amino acids: CSARMGGPLEQYF. CDR3 DNA sequence: TGCAGTGCTAGAATGGGAGGGCCGCTCGAGCAGTACTTC. The chain combines TRBV20-1 with TRBJ2-7; 7 bases agree with TRBD2. The CDR3 is 13 residues long. Germline lookup yields CDR1 DFQATT and CDR2 SNEGSKA (reference sequence). With 2 bases clipped from V and 6 bases from J, the junction kept 7 bases outside the gene matches.

This clonotype was found many times. The J gene is TRBJ1-4, the V gene TRBV6-2 or TRBV6-3; D unclear. The CDR3 runs to 11 residues. The V gene's germline CDR1 is MNHEY and CDR2 SVGEGT. V dropped 5 bases and J dropped 8 bases, with 6 bases sitting between them. In DNA form, the CDR3 reads TGTGCCAGCAGTCGAGGAGAAAAACTGTTTTTT. It translates to CASSRGEKLFF.

In its sample, this clonotype was seen a few times. This chain links TRBV5-1 with TRBJ2-5; either TRBD1 or TRBD2 may fit D (5 bases each). CDR1 and CDR2 from the germline V gene are SGHRS and YFSETQ. V lost 4 bases to trimming and J lost 5 bases, with 12 bases between them. The CDR3 is made up of 13 amino acids. The DNA of the CDR3 is TGCGCCAGCAGCGGGGGAATTCTCGAGACCCAGTACTTC. Amino acids: CASSGGILETQYF.

This clonotype was counted only a few times. The V call is TRBV6-1, the J call TRBJ2-6; TRBD1 matches 8 bases. The V and J ends lost 5 bases and 1 base, in that order; junction bases with no gene match: 7. The CDR3 is 17 residues long. Germline V CDR1 and CDR2: MNHNS, SASEGT. The CDR3 nucleotides read TGTGCCAGCAGTAGCGACAGGGGAGGTTCTGGGGCCAACGTCCTGACTTTC. It encodes CASSSDRGGSGANVLTF.